This T cell receptor beta chain was sequenced in a study of cytomegalovirus exposure and HLA in healthy donors. Notes on the study in general: The study recorded 150 to 200 TCR beta chains that were cytomegalovirus-associated. A later analysis linked fewer than 20,000 TCR beta sequences to HLA alleles at 0.05 false discovery rate. Many donors shared some public TCRs, even though most TCR sequences were rare. Prediction of most subjects' HLA-A and HLA-B alleles by TCR beta sequences was reportedly accurate.

Trimming removed 4 bases at V and 7 bases at J, with 13 bases between. CDR3 length equals 13 residues. Germline values: CDR1 WNHNN, CDR2 SYGVQD (reference sequence). This clone is a singleton in its sample. Its antigen remains unknown. PCR was performed using 60 Vbeta and 13 Jbeta primers. Using immunoSEQ multiplex PCR, the repertoire was profiled, and TCRdb retains in-frame clones only, with some absent. The sample carries about 130,000 clones, about 84% recorded once. The chain joins TRBV10-1 to TRBJ1-1; no reliable D call. Sequences were obtained from PBMCs. This sequence originates from a man between 18 and 29 years old in good health and CMV-seropositive. CDR3 sequence reads: CASSVKPTGEAFF. The CDR3 DNA reads as TGCGCCAGCAGTGTTAAGCCAACGGGTGAAGCTTTCTTT.